A single sample is the source of the 30 T cell receptor beta chains below, sequenced in a study of PD-L1 blockade in urothelial cancer. Using immunoSEQ multiplex PCR, the repertoire was profiled, and TCRdb retains in-frame clones only, with some absent. The data hold roughly 27,000 clones, with 70% to 90% observed a single time. The specimen was PBMCs, collected around atezolizumab (anti-PD-L1) treatment. The receptors derive from a man between 50 and 59 years old with urothelial cancer.

The chain uses TRBV28 and TRBJ2-7; D gene unclear. CDR3 length equals 12 residues. With 4 bases removed from V and 6 bases from J, the gap between germline ends came to 10 bases. Per germline, CDR1 MDHEN and CDR2 SYDVKM. The CDR3 DNA follows: TGTGCCAGCAGTTCACGAGCGCTCGAGCAGTACTTC. Protein sequence: CASSSRALEQYF.

The gene calls are TRBV5-1 and TRBJ1-6, with TRBD1 as a possible D gene (5 bases). The CDR3 is 15 amino acids. In germline, CDR1 is SGHRS, CDR2 YFSETQ. Trimming shortened V by 1 base and J by 8 bases, and 13 bases separated the two germline ends. The CDR3 nucleotides read TGCGCCAGCAGCTTGCAGGGTGGCGCCTATTCACCCCTCCACTTT. Translated: CASSLQGGAYSPLHF.

The genes are TRBV27 and TRBJ2-1, with 8 bases matching TRBD2. V was clipped by 6 bases and J by 4 bases; unmatched bases: 2. Looked up from germline, CDR1 is MNHEY and CDR2 is SMNVEV (reference sequence). The CDR3 runs 13 residues. This CDR3 reads CASRPGGYNEQFF. The CDR3 DNA follows: TGTGCCAGCAGACCGGGGGGGTACAATGAGCAGTTCTTC.

The V gene is TRBV30, the J gene TRBJ2-2, with D possibly being TRBD1 (5 bases). Germline-derived CDR1 and CDR2 are GTSNPN and SVGIG (reference sequence). Deletions cut 8 bases from V and 3 bases from J, with 19 bases between. The CDR3 contains 15 residues. The CDR3 bases are TGTGCCCGGAAAATGGACATTAGGGACACCGGGGAGCTGTTTTTT. Translating it yields CARKMDIRDTGELFF.

The rearrangement links TRBV10-3 to TRBJ1-3, with D unresolved. The V end was cut by 4 bases, the J end by 2 bases, with 9 bases between. Germline CDR1 is ENHRY and CDR2 is SYGVKD. The CDR3 extends over 14 amino acids. The CDR3 spells CAISVSEAGNTIYF. The DNA for the CDR3 is TGTGCCATCAGTGTAAGTGAGGCTGGAAACACCATATATTTT.

This clone has only a few counts. V is TRBV4-2 and J is TRBJ1-1; no definite D call. Trimming removed 2 bases at V and 0 bases at J, with 7 bases between. This CDR3 spans 14 amino acids. Germline V gives CDR1 LGHNA, CDR2 YNFKEQ. This chain's CDR3 is CASSQQLMNTEAFF. The CDR3 DNA follows: TGTGCCAGCAGCCAACAGTTAATGAACACTGAAGCTTTCTTT.

The genes are TRBV27 and TRBJ2-7; TRBD2 agrees at 8 bases. This CDR3 is 14 amino acids long. CDR1 and CDR2 from the germline V gene are MNHEY and SMNVEV (reference sequence). The V and J ends lost 3 bases and 2 bases, in that order; junction bases with no gene match: 3. The CDR3 is CASSFAGLAYEQYF. As DNA, the CDR3 is TGTGCCAGCAGTTTTGCGGGACTAGCCTACGAGCAGTACTTC.

The table lists this clone with a few counts. The chain joins TRBV21-1 to TRBJ1-2. TRBV21-1 is a pseudogene. The CDR3 consists of 10 residues. The CDR3 protein is CAGLTIGGTF. CDR3 nucleotides: TGTGCCGGCCTTACAATAGGCGGGACCTTC.

The chain couples TRBV7-9 to TRBJ2-7; tentative D call: TRBD1 (6 bases). V was shortened by 2 bases and J by 5 bases, with 7 bases between the two germline ends. CDR1 is SEHNR and CDR2 is FQNEAQ in the germline V gene (reference sequence). The CDR3 is 12 residues long. CDR3 amino acids: CASSLTGHEQYF. The DNA for the CDR3 is TGTGCCAGCAGCTTAACAGGGCACGAGCAGTACTTC.

The V gene is TRBV5-6, the J gene TRBJ1-1; D is perhaps TRBD1 (6 bases). Per germline, CDR1 SGHDT and CDR2 YYEEEE. The CDR3 is 14 residues long. Trimming pared 2 bases from V and 1 base from J, leaving 9 bases between. Written as DNA, the CDR3 is TGTGCCAGCAGCTTACAACAGGGGAACACTGAAGCTTTCTTT. This translates into CASSLQQGNTEAFF.

The chain combines TRBV27 with TRBJ2-7; TRBD2 matches 11 bases. The germline V gene encodes CDR1 MNHEY and CDR2 SMNVEV (reference sequence). Trimming took 6 bases from V and 2 from J; bases not matched to a gene: 9. This CDR3 spans 16 amino acids. The CDR3 is CASRPLAGAGAYEQYF. In nucleotides, the CDR3 is TGTGCCAGCAGACCACTAGCGGGAGCTGGGGCCTACGAGCAGTACTTC.

Judged by abundance, this clone is medium-sized. The chain joins TRBV5-4 to TRBJ2-7, with 8 bases aligning to TRBD1. V lost 4 bases to trimming and J lost 1 base; unmatched junction nucleotides: 10. The CDR3 runs to 16 residues. Germline loops: CDR1 SGHNT, CDR2 YYREEE (reference sequence). The CDR3 region is CASSGGTGYPSYEQYF. CDR3 in DNA: TGTGCCAGCAGCGGGGGGACAGGCTACCCATCCTACGAGCAGTACTTC.

The V and J genes are TRBV7-9 and TRBJ2-7; 8 bases are shared with TRBD1. CDR3 length: 13 amino acids. Germline V gene data show CDR1 as SEHNR and CDR2 as FQNEAQ (reference sequence). The ends lost 5 bases at V and 5 bases at J; junction bases unmatched: 5. The CDR3 region has the DNA TGTGCCAGCAGCCACCTGACAGGGGACGAGCAGTACTTC. Amino acids: CASSHLTGDEQYF.

This chain connects TRBV19 to TRBJ2-2; possible D gene TRBD2, 6 bases. This CDR3 comprises 14 residues. Between the trimmed V and J ends, which lost 7 bases and 5 bases, there was a span of 14 bases. Per the germline V gene, CDR1 is LNHDA and CDR2 is SQIVND (reference sequence). This CDR3 reads CASKRLVETGELFF. The CDR3 DNA is TGTGCCAGTAAGAGACTAGTTGAAACCGGGGAGCTGTTTTTT.

Here the CDR3 reads CASSQDRGLFEQYF. The CDR3 bases are TGTGCCAGCAGCCAGGACAGGGGGCTATTCGAGCAGTACTTC. The chain uses TRBV5-4 and TRBJ2-7; TRBD1 agrees at 11 bases. The CDR3 totals 14 residues. The V gene end was trimmed by 4 bases and the J gene end by 6 bases; junction bases not matched to a gene: 6. Per germline, CDR1 SGHNT and CDR2 YYREEE (reference sequence).

This clone was found a few times. V usage is TRBV9 and J usage is TRBJ1-2, with D uncertain. The CDR3 length is 14 residues. Deletions cut 0 bases from V and 5 bases from J, with 11 bases between. Germline CDR1 reads SGDLS; CDR2 reads YYNGEE. CDR3 coding DNA: TGTGCCAGCAGCGTAGCTCAACTAGGTTATGGCTACACCTTC. Encoded protein: CASSVAQLGYGYTF.

The chain joins TRBV6-1 to TRBJ2-2; 7 bases align to TRBD1. V lost 6 bases to trimming and J lost 4 bases; unmatched junction nucleotides: 5. Germline CDR1 MNHNS, CDR2 SASEGT. CDR3 length: 14 residues. The CDR3 sequence is CASSQDRITGELFF. For the CDR3, the DNA is TGTGCCAGCAGCCAGGACAGGATCACCGGGGAGCTGTTTTTT.

This chain joins TRBV5-5 and TRBJ1-1; TRBD1 is a possible D gene (5 bases). V was shortened by 0 bases and J by 0 bases, with 9 bases between the two germline ends. CDR3 length: 15 residues. Germline assignment: CDR1 SGHKS and CDR2 YYEKEE (reference sequence). The CDR3 protein is CASSLVPGVNTEAFF. CDR3 bases: TGTGCCAGCAGCTTGGTTCCGGGGGTGAACACTGAAGCTTTCTTT.

The chain recombines TRBV27 with TRBJ2-7, with 9 bases that match TRBD1. Germline loops: CDR1 MNHEY, CDR2 SMNVEV (reference sequence). The CDR3 loop spans 16 amino acids. V shed 4 bases, J shed 6 bases, and the junction held 13 bases outside the gene matches. This CDR3 is CASSYLVDRGRGEQYF. The CDR3 region has the DNA TGTGCCAGCAGTTACTTGGTGGACAGGGGTAGGGGCGAGCAGTACTTC.

The V gene is TRBV9, the J gene TRBJ2-1; the match to TRBD2 covers 7 bases. The germline gives CDR1 SGDLS, CDR2 YYNGEE. The CDR3 length is 18 residues. The V segment lost 4 bases and the J segment 4 bases; nucleotides outside the gene matches: 17. The CDR3 coding sequence is TGTGCCAGCAGCTTCCCGCTCTCTGGCGGGAGTACTTACAATGAGCAGTTCTTC. Amino acids: CASSFPLSGGSTYNEQFF.

This rearrangement joins TRBV11-2 to TRBJ1-3; perhaps TRBD1 as D (5 bases). The germline V gene has CDR1 SGHAT and CDR2 FQNNGV. The CDR3 spans 14 residues. V dropped 6 bases and J dropped 4 bases, with 13 bases sitting between them. CDR3 bases: TGTGCCAGCAGGCCGGGACTCAAAGGAAACACCATATATTTT. Translating it yields CASRPGLKGNTIYF.

This clone is a singleton in its sample. CDR3 bases: TGCGCCAGCAGCTTGGGTTCGGACAGGGTCACCGGGGAGCTGTTTTTT. This encodes CASSLGSDRVTGELFF. The V and J genes are TRBV5-1 and TRBJ2-2; 8 bases align to TRBD1. The CDR3 is 16 residues long. Germline CDR1 and CDR2: SGHRS and YFSETQ. V dropped 0 bases and J dropped 4; count of bases not matched to a gene: 5. Using reference TRBV5-1 and TRBJ2-2 for the parts outside the CDR3, the full variable domain is KAGVTQTPRYLIKTRGQQVTLSCSPISGHRSVSWYQQTPGQGLQFLFEYFSETQRNKGNFPGRFSGRQFSNSRSEMNVSTLELGDSALYLCASSLGSDRVTGELFFGEGSRLTVL.

The chain links TRBV6-1 to TRBJ2-3; possible D gene TRBD2, 5 bases. CDR3 length equals 15 residues. Germline V lookup: CDR1 MNHNS, CDR2 SASEGT. V was clipped by 2 bases and J by 0 bases, with 9 bases between them. This CDR3 is CASSEYPGSTDTQYF. CDR3 bases: TGTGCCAGCAGTGAATATCCGGGGAGCACAGATACGCAGTATTTT.

The V call is TRBV19, the J call TRBJ2-7, with D unresolved. Germline V gene data show CDR1 as LNHDA and CDR2 as SQIVND (reference sequence). V shed 5 bases and J shed 0 bases, with 8 bases lying between them. The CDR3 covers 13 residues. The CDR3 region has the DNA TGTGCCAGTAGTCGTAGGAGCTCCTACGAGCAGTACTTC. Residues: CASSRRSSYEQYF.

The chain has TRBV7-9 and TRBJ1-1, with D possibly being TRBD1 (5 bases). CDR1 SEHNR and CDR2 FQNEAQ come from the germline V gene (reference sequence). The CDR3 has 16 amino acids. Between the trimmed V and J ends, which lost 2 bases and 10 bases, there was a span of 23 bases. CDR3: CASSLLKGEGFELAFF. CDR3 coding DNA: TGTGCCAGCAGCTTATTAAAAGGGGAAGGCTTCGAATTAGCTTTCTTT.

V and J are TRBV19 and TRBJ1-4; 9 bases agree with TRBD1. The CDR3 is 16 amino acids. Germline V gene sequence: CDR1 LNHDA, CDR2 SQIVND (reference sequence). J was trimmed by 7 bases and V by 6 bases; bases with no gene match: 12. This chain's CDR3 is CASSPGQGPIGEKLFF. CDR3 bases: TGTGCCAGTAGCCCGGGACAGGGACCGATAGGTGAAAAACTGTTTTTT.

The chain joins TRBV9 to TRBJ2-2; D is perhaps TRBD2 (6 bases). The CDR3 covers 15 residues. Germline values: CDR1 SGDLS, CDR2 YYNGEE. V was shortened by 3 bases and J by 4 bases, with 13 bases between the two germline ends. The CDR3 DNA reads as TGTGCCAGCAGCGACCGGGAGCTACTCACCGGGGAGCTGTTTTTT. It encodes CASSDRELLTGELFF.

The V and J genes are TRBV27 and TRBJ1-1; the match to TRBD1 covers 7 bases. Losses at the gene ends were 4 bases for V and 0 bases for J; bases not matched to a gene: 5. Per the germline V gene, CDR1 is MNHEY and CDR2 is SMNVEV (reference sequence). This CDR3 spans 15 amino acids. CDR3 sequence reads: CASSSPQGMNTEAFF. In nucleotides, the CDR3 is TGTGCCAGCAGTTCCCCACAGGGGATGAACACTGAAGCTTTCTTT.

The J gene is TRBJ1-2, the V gene TRBV7-8; D remains unclear. Trimming removed 5 bases from V and 4 bases from J, with 20 bases in between. CDR1 is SGHVS and CDR2 is FQNEAQ in the germline V gene. The CDR3 is made up of 16 amino acids. The CDR3 protein is CASSPRSGITFYGYTF. The CDR3 DNA reads as TGTGCCAGCAGCCCACGCTCCGGGATTACATTCTATGGCTACACCTTC.

Comment on this clone: One end of the junction fails to match germline, which may point to a read error. Other DNA sequences in this sample translate to the same CDR3. The chain uses TRBV12-5 and TRBJ1-5; a weak D match, TRBD1 (5 bases). Germline V lookup: CDR1 LGHNT, CDR2 FRNRAP. CDR3 length: 15 amino acids. CDR3 DNA sequence: TGTGCTAGCGGTTTGGGGCAAGCGAGCAATCAGCCCCAGCATTTT. Amino acid sequence: CASGLGQASNQPQHF.